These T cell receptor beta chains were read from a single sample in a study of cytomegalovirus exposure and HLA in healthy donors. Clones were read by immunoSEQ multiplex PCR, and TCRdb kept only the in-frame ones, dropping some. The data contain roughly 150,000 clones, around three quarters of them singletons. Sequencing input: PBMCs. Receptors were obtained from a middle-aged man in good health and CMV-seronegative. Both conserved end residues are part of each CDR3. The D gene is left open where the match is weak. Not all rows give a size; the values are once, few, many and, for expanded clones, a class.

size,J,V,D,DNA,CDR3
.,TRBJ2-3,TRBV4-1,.,TGCGCCAGCAGCCAGCGCCACGGACAGTTAATCACAGATACGCAGTATTTT,CASSQRHGQLITDTQYF
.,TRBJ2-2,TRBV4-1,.,TGCGCCAGCAGCCAAGTCTTCGGGATGGGAACCGGGGAGCTGTTTTTT,CASSQVFGMGTGELFF
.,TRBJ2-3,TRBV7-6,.,TGTGCCAGCAGCTTAGGCGGAACCACAGATACGCAGTATTTT,CASSLGGTTDTQYF
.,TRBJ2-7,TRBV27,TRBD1,TGTGCCAGCAGTAAAAGGACAGGGGGCCACGAGCAGTACTTC,CASSKRTGGHEQYF
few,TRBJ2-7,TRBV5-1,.,TGCGCCAGCAGCCAATCGTTGCTTCCAGGGGCCTACGAGCAGTACTTC,CASSQSLLPGAYEQYF
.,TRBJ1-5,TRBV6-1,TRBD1,TGTGCCAGCATCCAGGGGGGTTTCAATCAGCCCCAGCATTTT,CASIQGGFNQPQHF
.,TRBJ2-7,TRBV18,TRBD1,TGTGCCAGCTCACCACCCTACAGGGGCTACGAGCAGTACTTC,CASSPPYRGYEQYF
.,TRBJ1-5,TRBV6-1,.,TGTGCCAGCAGTTTGAGTAGAAACGATCAGCCCCAGCATTTT,CASSLSRNDQPQHF
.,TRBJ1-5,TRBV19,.,TGTGCCAGTAGTATTTCTACCCTCCTCGATCAGCCCCAGCATTTT,CASSISTLLDQPQHF
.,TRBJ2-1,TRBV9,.,TGTGCCTCACAGACCGGGGACTTCAATGAGCAGTTCTTC,CASQTGDFNEQFF
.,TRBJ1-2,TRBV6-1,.,TGTGCCAGCAGTGAAAACCAGGGGCTACGCGATGGCTACACCTTC,CASSENQGLRDGYTF